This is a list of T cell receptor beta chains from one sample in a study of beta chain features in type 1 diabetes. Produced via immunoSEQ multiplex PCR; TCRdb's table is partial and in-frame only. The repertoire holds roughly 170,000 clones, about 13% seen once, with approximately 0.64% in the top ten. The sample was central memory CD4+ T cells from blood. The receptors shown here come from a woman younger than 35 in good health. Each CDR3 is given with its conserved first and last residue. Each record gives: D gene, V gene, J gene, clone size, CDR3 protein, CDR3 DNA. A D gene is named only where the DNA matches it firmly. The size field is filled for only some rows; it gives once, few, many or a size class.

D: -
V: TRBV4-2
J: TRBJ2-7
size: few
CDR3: CASSQDENRGGEQYF
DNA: TGTGCCAGCAGCCAAGATGAGAACAGGGGAGGAGAGCAGTACTTC

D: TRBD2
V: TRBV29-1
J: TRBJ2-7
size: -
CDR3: CSVESVTSGPYEQYF
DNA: TGCAGCGTTGAATCTGTGACTAGCGGTCCATACGAGCAGTACTTC

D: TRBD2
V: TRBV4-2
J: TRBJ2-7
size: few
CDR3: CASSWDLAGGGYEQYF
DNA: TGTGCCAGCAGCTGGGACTTAGCGGGAGGCGGGTACGAGCAGTACTTC

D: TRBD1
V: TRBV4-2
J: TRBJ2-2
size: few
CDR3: CASSQPTGANTGELFF
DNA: TGTGCCAGCAGCCAACCGACAGGGGCCAACACCGGGGAGCTGTTTTTT

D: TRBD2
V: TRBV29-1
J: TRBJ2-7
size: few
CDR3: CSVFEVGGKYEQYF
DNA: TGCAGCGTTTTTGAAGTGGGAGGGAAATACGAGCAGTACTTC

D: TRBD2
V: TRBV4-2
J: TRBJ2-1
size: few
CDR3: CASSQDTRTSGEFF
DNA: TGTGCCAGCAGCCAAGATACGCGGACTAGCGGAGAGTTCTTC

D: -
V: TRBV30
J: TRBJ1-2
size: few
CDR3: CAWSPSLDRRYTF
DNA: TGTGCCTGGAGTCCCTCCCTCGACAGACGCTACACCTTC

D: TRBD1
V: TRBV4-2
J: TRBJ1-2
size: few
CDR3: CASSIYGTGGHGYTF
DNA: TGTGCCAGCAGCATTTACGGGACAGGGGGACATGGCTACACCTTC

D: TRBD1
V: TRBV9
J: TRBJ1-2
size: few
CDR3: CASSVARDRLYGYTF
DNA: TGTGCCAGCAGCGTAGCCCGGGACAGGCTCTATGGCTACACCTTC

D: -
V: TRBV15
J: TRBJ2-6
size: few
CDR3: CATSARGGGANVLTF
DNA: TGTGCCACCAGCGCCAGGGGTGGGGGGGCCAACGTCCTGACTTTC

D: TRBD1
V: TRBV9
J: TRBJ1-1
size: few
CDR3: CASSVEDRGRAAFF
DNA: TGTGCCAGCAGCGTAGAGGACAGGGGGCGAGCAGCTTTCTTT

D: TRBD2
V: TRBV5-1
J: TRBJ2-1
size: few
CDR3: CASSLYPRTSGINEQFF
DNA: TGCGCCAGCAGCTTGTATCCGAGGACTAGCGGGATCAATGAGCAGTTCTTC

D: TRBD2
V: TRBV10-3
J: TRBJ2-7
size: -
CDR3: CAISDYGRGNEQYF
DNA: TGTGCCATCAGTGATTACGGGAGGGGAAACGAGCAGTACTTC

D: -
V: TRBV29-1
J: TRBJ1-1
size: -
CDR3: CSAAGQLNTEAFF
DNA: TGCAGCGCCGCAGGCCAGTTGAACACTGAAGCTTTCTTT

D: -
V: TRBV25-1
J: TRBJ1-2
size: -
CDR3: CASTDYSNGYTF
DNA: TGTGCCAGCACCGATTACAGCAATGGCTACACCTTC

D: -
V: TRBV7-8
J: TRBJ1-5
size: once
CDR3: CASSGGQGSQPQHF
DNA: TGTGCCAGCTCCGGTGGGCAGGGTAGTCAGCCCCAGCATTTT

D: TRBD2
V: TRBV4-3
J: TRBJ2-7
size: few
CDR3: CASSPAGTSGQYF
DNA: TGCGCCAGCAGCCCAGCCGGGACTAGCGGGCAGTACTTC

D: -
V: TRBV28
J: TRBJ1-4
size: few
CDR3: CASSLGGRREKLFF
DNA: TGTGCCAGCAGTTTAGGAGGCAGGAGGGAAAAACTGTTTTTT

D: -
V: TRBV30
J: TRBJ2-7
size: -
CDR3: CAWSPAGRYEQYF
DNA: TGTGCCTGGAGTCCGGCGGGACGATACGAGCAGTACTTC

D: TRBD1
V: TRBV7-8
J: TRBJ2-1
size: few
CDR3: CASRMGQNNEQFF
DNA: TGTGCCAGCAGGATGGGACAGAACAATGAGCAGTTCTTC

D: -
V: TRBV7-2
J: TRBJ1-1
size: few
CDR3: CASSLQENTEAFF
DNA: TGTGCCAGCAGCTTACAGGAGAACACTGAAGCTTTCTTT

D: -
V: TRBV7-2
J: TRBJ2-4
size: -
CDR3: CASTQGKNIQYF
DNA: TGTGCCAGCACCCAGGGGAAAAACATTCAGTACTTC

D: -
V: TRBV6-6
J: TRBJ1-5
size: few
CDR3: CASSYQDSNQPQHF
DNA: TGTGCCAGCAGTTACCAGGATAGCAATCAGCCCCAGCATTTT

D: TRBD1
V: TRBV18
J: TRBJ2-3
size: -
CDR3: CASSRDRGTDTQYF
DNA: TGTGCCAGCTCTCGGGACAGGGGCACAGATACGCAGTATTTT

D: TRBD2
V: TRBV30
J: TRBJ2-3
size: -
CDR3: CAWSNSGGGTQYF
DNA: TGTGCCTGGAGTAACAGCGGGGGAGGGACGCAGTATTTT

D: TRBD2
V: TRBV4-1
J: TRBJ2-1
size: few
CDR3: CASSHPEGSGRGEQFF
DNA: TGCGCCAGCAGCCACCCGGAGGGTAGCGGGAGAGGGGAGCAGTTCTTC

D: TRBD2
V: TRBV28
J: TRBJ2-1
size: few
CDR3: CASRLAGSYNEQFF
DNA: TGTGCCAGCAGGCTAGCGGGCAGCTACAATGAGCAGTTCTTC

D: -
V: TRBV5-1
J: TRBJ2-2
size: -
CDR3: CASSAGSGHGELFF
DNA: TGCGCCAGCAGCGCCGGGAGCGGACACGGGGAGCTGTTTTTT

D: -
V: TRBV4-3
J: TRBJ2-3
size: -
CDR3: CASSQDHYSQYF
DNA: TGCGCCAGCAGCCAAGATCACTATTCCCAGTATTTT